This T cell receptor (beta chain) emerged from a study of STAT5B mutations in CD4+ large granular lymphocyte leukemia. Controls came from buffy coats of healthy blood donors. Only in-frame clones appear in the TCRdb table, and some are missing; sequencing was by immunoSEQ multiplex PCR. The table has just over 40,000 clones, about four fifths seen once. In the case of this clone: Antigen specificity is unknown.

Study-wide findings and caveats: 8/27 top patient clones versus 2/35 control clones were TRBV06-family.

This CDR3 has 15 residues. Germline loops: CDR1 KGHSH, CDR2 LQKENI. The V gene end was trimmed by 6 bases and the J gene end by 7 bases; junction bases not matched to a gene: 8. Sequenced sample: CD4+ T cells from blood buffy coats. The rearrangement links TRBV18 to TRBJ2-1; 11 positions agree with TRBD1. This clonotype originated in a human donor in good health. CDR3 loop: CASSPRDRGVNEQFF. As DNA, the CDR3 is TGTGCCAGCTCCCCGCGGGACAGGGGGGTAAATGAGCAGTTCTTC.